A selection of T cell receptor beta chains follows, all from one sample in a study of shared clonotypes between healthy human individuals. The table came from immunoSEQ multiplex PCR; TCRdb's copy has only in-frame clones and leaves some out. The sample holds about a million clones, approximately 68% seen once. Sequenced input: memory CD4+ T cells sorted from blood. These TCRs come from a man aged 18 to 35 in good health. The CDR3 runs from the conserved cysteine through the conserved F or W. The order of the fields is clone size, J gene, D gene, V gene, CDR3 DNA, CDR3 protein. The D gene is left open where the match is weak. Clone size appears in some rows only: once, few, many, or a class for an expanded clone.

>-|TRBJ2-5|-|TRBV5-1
TGCGCCAGCAGCTTGGACAACCAAGAGACCCAGTACTTC
CASSLDNQETQYF
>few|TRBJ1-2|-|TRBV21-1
TGTGCCAGCAGCCGGACAGGTTTC
CASSRTGF
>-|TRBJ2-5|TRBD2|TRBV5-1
TGCGCCAGCAGCTTGAAACTAGCGGGAGGTGGAGAGACCCAGTACTTC
CASSLKLAGGGETQYF
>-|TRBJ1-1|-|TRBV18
TGTGCCAGCTCGGGAGATACAGGTTTAGAAGCTTTCTTT
CASSGDTGLEAFF
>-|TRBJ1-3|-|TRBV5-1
TGCGCCAGCAGCTTCGGGCAAGGGCCTGGAAACACCATATATTTT
CASSFGQGPGNTIYF
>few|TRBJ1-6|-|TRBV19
TGTGCCAGTAGTATAAGGACAGCAAATTCACCCCTCCACTTT
CASSIRTANSPLHF
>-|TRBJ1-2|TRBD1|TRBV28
TGTGCCAGCACCAATGGGGACAGGGGGGACTATGGCTACACCTTC
CASTNGDRGDYGYTF
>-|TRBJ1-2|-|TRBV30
TGTGCCTGGAGTGTACGGCCTGACTATGGCTACACCTTC
CAWSVRPDYGYTF
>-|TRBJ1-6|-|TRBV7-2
TGTGCCAGCAGCCGAGTGACAGAGCATAATTCACCCCTCCACTTT
CASSRVTEHNSPLHF
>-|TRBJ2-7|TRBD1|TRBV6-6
TGTGCCAGCAGTTACTCCGGGACAGGGGACTACGAGCAGTACTTC
CASSYSGTGDYEQYF
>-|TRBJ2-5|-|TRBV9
TGTGCCAGCAGCGGCGGGACACATCAAGAGACCCAGTACTTC
CASSGGTHQETQYF
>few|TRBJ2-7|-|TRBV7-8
TGTGCCAGCAGCATACAGACAACTTCTGCGTACGAGCAGTACTTC
CASSIQTTSAYEQYF
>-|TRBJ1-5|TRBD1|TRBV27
TGTGCCAGCAGTAGGACAGGGGACAGAAGGGGCAATCAGCCCCAGCATTTT
CASSRTGDRRGNQPQHF
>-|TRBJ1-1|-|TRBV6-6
TGTGCCAGCAGTTACAGGGAAAGGAACACTGAAGCTTTCTTT
CASSYRERNTEAFF
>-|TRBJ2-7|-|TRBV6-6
TGTGCCAGCAGCAAGGCAGGTCTGTATGAGCAGTACTTC
CASSKAGLYEQYF
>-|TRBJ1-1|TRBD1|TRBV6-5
TGTGCCAGCAGTCCAGGGGGTAGCGAAGCTTTCTTT
CASSPGGSEAFF
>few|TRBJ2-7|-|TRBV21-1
TGTGCCAGCAGCAAAAGAGGTTGGGACAGGGGGCCCGAGCAGTACTTC
CASSKRGWDRGPEQYF
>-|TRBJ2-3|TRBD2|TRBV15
TGTGCCACCAGCAGAGTTGGGACTAGCGGGGGAAAGCAGTATTTT
CATSRVGTSGGKQYF
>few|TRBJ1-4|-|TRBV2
TGTGCCAGCAGTATTACGGCAGAAAAACTGTTTTTT
CASSITAEKLFF
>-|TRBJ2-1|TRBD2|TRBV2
TGTGCCATCTCGGGGCTAGCGGGCCAGAGCTCCTACAATGAGCAGTTCTTC
CAISGLAGQSSYNEQFF
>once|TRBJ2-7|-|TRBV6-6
TGTGCCAGCAGTTATCCAGGGACCTACGAGCAGTACTTC
CASSYPGTYEQYF
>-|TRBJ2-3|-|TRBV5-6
TGTGCCAGCAGCTCAATGCAGGTGGCCCCCTCTACGCAGTATTTT
CASSSMQVAPSTQYF
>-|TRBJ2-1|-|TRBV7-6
TGTGCCAGCACCTTTGGCTCCTACAATGAGCAGTTCTTC
CASTFGSYNEQFF
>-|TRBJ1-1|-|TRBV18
TGTGCCAGCTCACCACTAAACAATTGGGGTGAAGCTTTCTTT
CASSPLNNWGEAFF
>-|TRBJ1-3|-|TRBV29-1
TGCAGCGCCCGGGATAGAGGAAACACCATATATTTT
CSARDRGNTIYF
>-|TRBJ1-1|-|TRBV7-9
TGTGCCAGCAGCTTAGGCGACGGGACGGGAAACACTGAAGCTTTCTTT
CASSLGDGTGNTEAFF
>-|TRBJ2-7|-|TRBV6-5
TGTGCCAGCTGGCAGGGTTTTCTCGAGCAGTACTTC
CASWQGFLEQYF
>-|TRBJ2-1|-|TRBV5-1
TGCGCCAGCAGCTCGGCAAGAGGGAACAATGAGCAGTTCTTC
CASSSARGNNEQFF
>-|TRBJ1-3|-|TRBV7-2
TGTGCCAGCAGGGTAGGGGGGATCTCTGGAAACACCATATATTTT
CASRVGGISGNTIYF
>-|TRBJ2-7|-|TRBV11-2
TGTGCCAGCAGCCCACGGGACGGGACCTACGAGCAGTACTTC
CASSPRDGTYEQYF
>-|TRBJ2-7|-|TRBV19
TGTGCCAGTAGGAACATAAACGAGCAGTACTTC
CASRNINEQYF
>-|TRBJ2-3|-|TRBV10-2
TGCGCCAGCAGTGGCTGGACCCTTAGCACAGATACGCAGTATTTT
CASSGWTLSTDTQYF